One sample yielded the 24 T cell receptor beta chains listed below, sequenced in a study of T cell responses to AZD1222 COVID-19 vaccine. Produced via immunoSEQ multiplex PCR; TCRdb's table is partial and in-frame only. The data contain about 94,000 clones, 75% to 90% of them seen just once; the ten biggest clones take up about 4.5%. The sequences come from peripheral blood, collected 28 days after the second AZD1222 dose. These receptors originate from an adult who received the AZD1222 COVID-19 vaccine.

This chain links TRBV6-5 with TRBJ2-7, with 10 bases fitting TRBD1. Germline CDR1 and CDR2: MNHEY and SVGAGI. The CDR3 extends over 14 amino acids. Trimming at V came to 6 bases and at J to 1 base, leaving 3 bases not matched to a gene. CDR3 bases: TGTGCCAGCAGCCGGGACAGGGGTTCCTACGAGCAGTACTTC. The encoded protein is CASSRDRGSYEQYF.

V usage is TRBV20-1 and J usage is TRBJ1-5; 8 bases are shared with TRBD1. Trimming removed 3 bases from V and 7 bases from J; junction bases left unmatched: 8. The CDR3 is 14 residues long. CDR1 and CDR2 from the germline V gene are DFQATT and SNEGSKA (reference sequence). CDR3 amino acids: CSASGAGGGQPQHF. The DNA of the CDR3 is TGCAGTGCTAGTGGGGCAGGGGGCGGGCAGCCCCAGCATTTT.

This chain uses TRBV24-1 with TRBJ2-2; 7 bases are a match to TRBD1. The V segment lost 9 bases and the J segment 0 bases; nucleotides outside the gene matches: 6. Germline V gives CDR1 KGHDR, CDR2 SFDVKD. This CDR3 contains 15 residues. The CDR3 DNA reads as TGTGCCACCCGACAGGGCGGCCCGAACACCGGGGAGCTGTTTTTT. Encoded protein: CATRQGGPNTGELFF.

J is TRBJ1-3 and V is TRBV7-9; 7 positions agree with TRBD1. V was pared by 3 bases and J by 0 bases, with 2 bases of the junction left unmatched. There are 15 residues in the CDR3. The germline CDR1 and CDR2 sequences are SEHNR and FQNEAQ (reference sequence). Here the CDR3 reads CASSFRTGSGNTIYF. DNA of the CDR3: TGTGCCAGCAGCTTCCGGACAGGCTCTGGAAACACCATATATTTT. The complete variable domain, with remaining parts taken from reference TRBV7-9 and TRBJ1-3, reads DTGVSQNPRHKITKRGQNVTFRCDPISEHNRLYWYRQTLGQGPEFLTYFQNEAQLEKSRLLSDRFSAERPKGSFSTLEIQRTEQGDSAMYLCASSFRTGSGNTIYFGEGSWLTVV.

The V gene is TRBV9, the J gene TRBJ1-3, with 7 bases aligning to TRBD1. The ends lost 4 bases at V and 0 bases at J; junction bases unmatched: 13. This CDR3 spans 18 amino acids. The germline CDR1 and CDR2 sequences are SGDLS and YYNGEE. In DNA, the CDR3 is TGTGCCAGCAGCCCTCGATTTGGGGACAGTTTCTCTGGAAACACCATATATTTT. Amino acid sequence: CASSPRFGDSFSGNTIYF.

The J gene is TRBJ1-5, the V gene TRBV6-5; tentatively, D is TRBD1 (5 bases). The CDR3 spans 15 residues. Germline CDR1 is MNHEY and CDR2 is SVGAGI. V was shortened by 4 bases and J by 5 bases, with 15 bases between the two germline ends. CDR3 nucleotides: TGTGCCAGCAGTTGGACCGGGGGAGGGGATCAGCCCCAGCATTTT. Amino acids: CASSWTGGGDQPQHF.

The CDR3 DNA reads TGTGCCAGCAGTATACACCCCCCAAGCACAGATACGCAGTATTTT. Its translation is CASSIHPPSTDTQYF. The chain has TRBV2 and TRBJ2-3; D is ambiguous. The CDR3 extends over 15 amino acids. Trimming shortened V by 5 bases and J by 0 bases, and 12 bases separated the two germline ends. Germline assignment: CDR1 SNHLY and CDR2 FYNNEI.

The CDR3 nucleotides read TGTGCCAGCAGCTTATTGGGGCCTGACGAGCAGTACTTC. As protein: CASSLLGPDEQYF. The V and J genes are TRBV7-2 and TRBJ2-7, with D maybe TRBD1 (5 bases). V was pared by 2 bases and J by 5 bases, with 10 bases between. CDR1 SGHTA and CDR2 FQGNSA come from the germline V gene. This CDR3 spans 13 amino acids.

This chain connects TRBV19 to TRBJ1-5; 7 positions agree with TRBD1. Germline CDR1 reads LNHDA; CDR2 reads SQIVND (reference sequence). The CDR3 has 17 residues. After removal of 5 bases from V and 2 bases from J, the junction contained 12 bases not matched to a gene. The chain's CDR3 is CASSVAGGRGRNQPQHF. The CDR3 DNA follows: TGTGCCAGTAGTGTGGCAGGGGGTAGGGGACGCAATCAGCCCCAGCATTTT.

V usage is TRBV19 and J usage is TRBJ2-2; D uncertain. The CDR3 is 13 amino acids. Germline V CDR1 and CDR2: LNHDA, SQIVND (reference sequence). Trimming removed 3 bases at V and 2 bases at J, with 4 bases between. CDR3 DNA sequence: TGTGCCAGTAGTATCTACAACACCGGGGAGCTGTTTTTT. This translates into CASSIYNTGELFF.

The chain employs TRBV7-2 and TRBJ2-7; unclear D gene. V was cut by 8 bases and J by 1 base, with 9 bases left in between. This CDR3 is 12 amino acids long. CDR1 is SGHTA and CDR2 is FQGNSA in the germline V gene. CDR3 region: CASGSVSYEQYF. The CDR3 DNA is TGTGCCAGCGGCTCCGTTTCCTACGAGCAGTACTTC.

This clone was counted a single time. CDR3 DNA sequence: TGTGCCAGCAGCTTCTATAGGAGCAGGAGCAATCAGCCCCAGCATTTT. The encoded protein is CASSFYRSRSNQPQHF. The V and J genes are TRBV5-8 and TRBJ1-5; no reliable D call. CDR3 size: 16 residues. Trimming took 2 bases from V and 1 from J, leaving 13 bases between them. Germline V gives CDR1 SGHTS, CDR2 YDEGEE.

This chain uses TRBV4-2 with TRBJ2-3, with TRBD2 identical over 11 bases. The CDR3 runs to 17 residues. The germline V gene has CDR1 LGHNA and CDR2 YNFKEQ. The trim removed 2 bases at V and 4 bases at J, leaving 8 bases unmatched. The CDR3 loop reads CASSQQTGLAGADTQYF. CDR3 nucleotide sequence: TGTGCCAGCAGCCAACAAACCGGACTAGCGGGCGCAGATACGCAGTATTTT.

This clone was counted between two and nine times. V and J are TRBV7-9 and TRBJ2-3, with D unclear. Trimming removed 2 bases at V and 2 bases at J, with 8 bases between. The CDR3 spans 14 residues. From germline, CDR1 is SEHNR and CDR2 FQNEAQ (reference sequence). In DNA, the CDR3 is TGTGCCAGCAGCTTATTGCAGGTCACAGATACGCAGTATTTT. It translates to CASSLLQVTDTQYF.

This chain links TRBV29-1 with TRBJ1-2, with a weak D call TRBD1 (6 bases). The CDR3 is made up of 15 amino acids. Trimming shortened V by 4 bases and J by 5 bases, and 20 bases separated the two germline ends. CDR1 is SQVTM and CDR2 is ANQGSEA in the germline V gene. CDR3 nucleotide sequence: TGCAGCGTTGGGGAGGGATTAGGAGGGACATATGGCTACACCTTC. Protein sequence: CSVGEGLGGTYGYTF. Filled out from reference TRBV29-1 and TRBJ1-2, the complete variable domain reads SAVISQKPSRDICQRGTSLTIQCQVDSQVTMMFWYRQQPGQSLTLIATANQGSEATYESGFVIDKFPISRPNLTFSTLTVSNMSPEDSSIYLCSVGEGLGGTYGYTFGSGTRLTVV.

In DNA form, the CDR3 reads TGCGCCAGCAGCCAAGATTCGCAACAGCCCCAGCATTTT. Translating gives CASSQDSQQPQHF. The V call is TRBV4-3, the J call TRBJ1-5; unclear D gene. V was trimmed by 0 bases and J by 7 bases, leaving 7 bases between them. The CDR3 has 13 residues. The germline gives CDR1 LGHNA, CDR2 YSLEER.

The chain recombines TRBV28 with TRBJ1-2; 9 bases match TRBD1. Germline V gene lookup returns CDR1 MDHEN and CDR2 SYDVKM. The ends lost 6 bases at V and 0 bases at J; junction bases unmatched: 5. The CDR3 length is 15 residues. CDR3 nucleotides: TGTGCCAGCAGAGGGACAGGGCAAGCTAACTATGGCTACACCTTC. As protein: CASRGTGQANYGYTF.

This clone turned up a few times. This sequence joins TRBV6-5 and TRBJ1-4; tentative D call: TRBD1 (6 bases). The CDR3 consists of 16 residues. Germline values: CDR1 MNHEY, CDR2 SVGAGI. Trimming left V 2 bases short and J 6 bases short, with 16 bases between. CDR3 nucleotide sequence: TGTGCCAGCAGTTACGCGATGGGGGGCAGCGATGAAAAACTGTTTTTT. This translates into CASSYAMGGSDEKLFF.

This clone has a single count. The chain couples TRBV18 to TRBJ1-2; D gene ambiguous. Germline assignment: CDR1 KGHSH and CDR2 LQKENI. V was cut by 2 bases and J by 3 bases, with 16 bases left in between. The CDR3 runs 16 residues. In DNA, the CDR3 is TGTGCCAGCTCACCATTTGTGACAATCACGGACTATGGCTACACCTTC. This gives the protein CASSPFVTITDYGYTF.

CDR3 protein: CASSLEQGWTDTQYF. The CDR3 DNA reads as TGTGCCAGCAGCTTGGAGCAGGGGTGGACAGATACGCAGTATTTT. The chain is built from TRBV5-4 and TRBJ2-3; D possibly corresponds to TRBD1 (6 bases). Germline CDR1 SGHNT, CDR2 YYREEE (reference sequence). The CDR3 spans 15 residues. Deletions cut 0 bases from V and 3 bases from J, with 11 bases between.

The genes are TRBV19 and TRBJ1-2, with D tentatively TRBD1 (5 bases). The CDR3 is made up of 12 amino acids. Trimming cost V 8 bases and J 4 bases, with 11 bases left between them. Germline V gene lookup returns CDR1 LNHDA and CDR2 SQIVND (reference sequence). CDR3 sequence (DNA): TGTGCCAGTGCCTGGGGGGGCTATGGCTACACCTTC. It translates to CASAWGGYGYTF.

In its sample, this clone was seen once. The chain is built from TRBV30 and TRBJ1-2; perhaps TRBD1 as D (6 bases). The CDR3 extends over 13 amino acids. Germline assignment: CDR1 GTSNPN and CDR2 SVGIG (reference sequence). The V end lost 1 base, the J end lost 6 bases, and 12 bases lay between the germline ends. This CDR3 reads CAWSEGGYDGYTF. The CDR3 nucleotides read TGTGCCTGGAGTGAGGGGGGCTATGATGGCTACACCTTC.

The chain employs TRBV19 and TRBJ1-5; D is perhaps TRBD1 (5 bases). V was pared by 0 bases and J by 7 bases, with 10 bases between. Germline CDR1 is LNHDA and CDR2 is SQIVND (reference sequence). The CDR3 spans 14 residues. CDR3 sequence (DNA): TGTGCCAGTAGTATAGACAGGGAGCGACAGCCCCAGCATTTT. It encodes CASSIDRERQPQHF.

The V call is TRBV19, the J call TRBJ1-1, with D maybe TRBD1 (6 bases). This CDR3 contains 15 residues. Germline-derived CDR1 and CDR2 are LNHDA and SQIVND (reference sequence). V was shortened by 3 bases and J by 1 base, with 12 bases between the two germline ends. CDR3 residues: CASSIRKGGNTEAFF. DNA of the CDR3: TGTGCCAGTAGTATTAGGAAGGGGGGGAACACTGAAGCTTTCTTT.